Here is one T cell receptor beta chain with its context. What it binds is unknown. At one end the junction does not follow the germline gene, possibly because of a read error. The data were taken from a study of blood T cells in healthy people across ages. Study-level findings and limits: A conclusive naive versus antigen-experienced comparison was prevented by the unsorted PBMCs. Diversity was higher, and naive CD4+ cells more numerous, in long-lived donors than in aged donors. Per million T cells, TCR beta diversity dropped about linearly as age rose.

Samples each had at least 5.5 micrograms of total RNA extracted. It was with a sample-barcoded 5' primer and a J-beta primer mix that a second PCR of about 6 to 12 cycles was run. TCRdb re-derived calls from the 5' RACE reads in MiXCR, one entry per CDR3 protein. Of about 1.1 million distinct CDR3 sequences in the sample, 30% to 40% are singletons; the top ten hold around 13%. CDR3 length equals 16 residues. Germline-derived CDR1 and CDR2 are SGHTA and FQGNSA. The chain carries TRBV7-2 and TRBJ1-4; 9 positions agree with TRBD1. The sequenced sample was blood. This clonotype originated in a man in his late teens or twenties in good health. The CDR3 protein is CVSSRTGGFTNEKLFF. CDR3 coding DNA: TGTGTCAGCAGCCGAACAGGGGGCTTCACTAATGAAAAACTGTTTTTT.